The sequence of this TCR beta chain was determined in a study of cytomegalovirus exposure and HLA in healthy donors. Study background: The 120 validation repertoires were produced on the same platform as the roughly 700 repertoires of the first cohort. This was reported in a later analysis.

General study findings and limits: The study recorded 150 to 200 TCR beta chains that were cytomegalovirus-associated. Per published reports, the classifier diagnosed cytomegalovirus status with high specificity and sensitivity.

Concerning this clone: Its antigen is unknown.

These donors were members of the roughly 120-subject validation cohort, a group separate from the approximately 680-subject first cohort. This CDR3 has 14 amino acids. The germline CDR1 and CDR2 sequences are SGHRS and YFSETQ. The V gene end was trimmed by 4 bases and the J gene end by 5 bases; junction bases not matched to a gene: 6. Clones were read by immunoSEQ multiplex PCR, and TCRdb kept only the in-frame ones, dropping some. Found here are some 170,000 clones, approximately 86% of them singletons; the top ten hold approximately 2.2%. The clonotype comes from a woman aged 18 to 35 in good health and CMV-seronegative. The rearrangement joins TRBV5-1 to TRBJ1-1; 9 nucleotides align to TRBD1. The sequenced material came from PBMCs. CDR3 protein: CASSHPGQGTEAFF. The CDR3 nucleotides are TGCGCCAGCAGCCATCCGGGACAGGGTACTGAAGCTTTCTTT.